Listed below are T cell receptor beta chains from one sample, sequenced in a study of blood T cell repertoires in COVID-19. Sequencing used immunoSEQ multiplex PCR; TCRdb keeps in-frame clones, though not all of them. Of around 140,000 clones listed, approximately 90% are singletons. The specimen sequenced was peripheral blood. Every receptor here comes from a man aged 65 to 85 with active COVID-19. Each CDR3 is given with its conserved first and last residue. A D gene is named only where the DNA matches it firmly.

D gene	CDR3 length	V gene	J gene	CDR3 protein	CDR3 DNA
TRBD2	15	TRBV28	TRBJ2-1	CASSLALAGYNEQFF	TGTGCCAGCAGTTTGGCACTAGCGGGATACAATGAGCAGTTCTTC
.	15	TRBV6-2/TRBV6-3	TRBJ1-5	CASSYGAVGNQPQHF	TGTGCCAGCAGTTACGGGGCAGTTGGCAATCAGCCCCAGCATTTT
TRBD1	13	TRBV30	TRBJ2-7	CAWSSDRGREQYF	TGTGCCTGGAGTTCGGACAGGGGGCGCGAGCAGTACTTC
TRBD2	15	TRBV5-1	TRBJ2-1	CASSSSGGGRAEQFF	TGCGCCAGCAGCTCATCGGGAGGCGGGAGGGCTGAGCAGTTCTTC
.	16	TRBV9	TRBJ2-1	CASSVGIGVSYNEQFF	TGTGCCAGCAGCGTAGGGATAGGGGTGTCCTACAATGAGCAGTTCTTC
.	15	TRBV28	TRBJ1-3	CASRDDRLGGNTIYF	TGTGCCAGCAGGGACGACAGGTTAGGAGGAAACACCATATATTTT
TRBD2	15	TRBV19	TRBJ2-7	CASSISLAGVYEQYF	TGTGCCAGTAGTATATCGCTAGCGGGAGTCTACGAGCAGTACTTC
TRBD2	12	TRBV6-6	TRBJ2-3	CASSPSGDTQYF	TGTGCCAGCAGCCCTAGCGGAGATACGCAGTATTTT
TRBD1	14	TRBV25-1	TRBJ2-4	CASSDPGQGNIQYF	TGTGCCAGCAGTGACCCCGGACAGGGAAACATTCAGTACTTC
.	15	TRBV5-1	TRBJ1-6	CASSSAAGYNSPLHF	TGCGCCAGCAGCTCCGCGGCAGGGTATAATTCACCCCTCCACTTT
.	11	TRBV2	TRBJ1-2	CASSDGGGYTF	TGTGCCAGCAGTGACGGGGGGGGCTACACCTTC